These T cell receptor beta chains were read from a single sample in a study of blood T cell repertoires in COVID-19. This table comes from immunoSEQ multiplex PCR, and its TCRdb copy is limited to in-frame clones, with some not included. The data hold over 100,000 clones, with around 83% observed a single time. The specimen sequenced was peripheral blood. These receptors were obtained from a man between 65 and 85 years old with acute or convalescent COVID-19. The conserved cysteine and the conserved F or W are not part of the CDR3 here.

v_call	j_call	cdr3_length	cdr3_aa
TRBV10-3	TRBJ2-5	12	AIRPGTGGETQY
TRBV12-5	TRBJ2-1	13	ASGSNGGVYNEQF
TRBV5-1	TRBJ1-2	13	ASSSQGQGAWGYT
TRBV6-1	TRBJ1-1	12	ASSEGSSQRGAF
TRBV13	TRBJ2-1	12	ASSSGLAADEQF
TRBV6-4	TRBJ2-5	12	ASSDSTAVETQY
TRBV19	TRBJ2-7	12	ASSTLDTPYEQY
TRBV7-7	TRBJ2-7	11	ASSPAGLYEQY
TRBV29-1	TRBJ1-6	12	SVADGNYNSPLH
TRBV7-2	TRBJ1-5	14	ASSPSRTAVNQPQH
TRBV5-1	TRBJ2-3	14	ASSLYPSRGGDTQY
TRBV6-2/TRBV6-3	TRBJ1-5	11	ASSYPLGQPQH
TRBV19	TRBJ1-6	12	ASSISSYNSPLH
TRBV6-5	TRBJ2-1	11	ASSTYSYNEQF
TRBV9	TRBJ2-3	12	ASSVDLATDTQY
TRBV25-1	TRBJ2-5	11	ASSESSQETQY
TRBV5-4	TRBJ1-3	13	ASSWGQGAGNTIY
TRBV3-1/TRBV3-2	TRBJ2-2	12	ASSQEINTGELF
TRBV9	TRBJ2-2	12	ASTRAGNTGELF
TRBV28	TRBJ1-2	11	ASLEGAGLGYT
TRBV19	TRBJ2-3	10	ASTHNTDTQY
TRBV7-3	TRBJ2-3	15	ASSPSGLAGTLNTQY
TRBV9	TRBJ1-5	12	ASSASDSNQPQH
TRBV28	TRBJ1-4	16	ASSPPRAARGFREKLF